This is a list of T cell receptor beta chains from one sample in a study of CD8+CD57+ T cells in acquired aplastic anemia. TCRdb reprocessed the reads via MiXCR and lists one record per CDR3 protein. The sample yields 42,000 or so distinct CDR3 sequences, about two thirds seen once. Sequenced input: sorted CD4+, CD8+, or CD8+CD57+ T cells (not recorded which) from PBMCs. The receptors come from a human donor in good health, serving as a control. Each CDR3 is given without its conserved first and last residue.

V gene: TRBV6-2/TRBV6-3; J gene: TRBJ1-1; CDR3 protein: ASSRDATEAF
V gene: TRBV6-2/TRBV6-3; J gene: TRBJ2-3; CDR3 protein: ASTDLRGTDTQY
V gene: TRBV2; J gene: TRBJ1-1; CDR3 protein: ASSTVGTEAF
V gene: TRBV28; J gene: TRBJ1-6; CDR3 protein: ASGTADNSPLH
V gene: TRBV6-1; J gene: TRBJ1-6; CDR3 protein: ASSPWAPGTGNSPLH
V gene: TRBV7-9; J gene: TRBJ1-2; CDR3 protein: AINSRGDGYT
V gene: TRBV10-3; J gene: TRBJ2-7; CDR3 protein: AISDRGGRGLH
V gene: TRBV25-1; J gene: TRBJ1-1; CDR3 protein: ASSPGTKAEAF
V gene: TRBV19; J gene: TRBJ1-2; CDR3 protein: ASSWSGSNYGYT
V gene: TRBV7-9; J gene: TRBJ2-5; CDR3 protein: ASSQGTGETQY
V gene: TRBV29-1; J gene: TRBJ2-7; CDR3 protein: SVELASPYEQY
V gene: TRBV25-1; J gene: TRBJ1-1; CDR3 protein: ASSENLVGTEAF
V gene: TRBV19; J gene: TRBJ1-5; CDR3 protein: ASSGTGGHQPQH
V gene: TRBV9; J gene: TRBJ1-2; CDR3 protein: ASSVGGQGIST
V gene: TRBV20-1; J gene: TRBJ2-1; CDR3 protein: SARRTVPYNEQF
V gene: TRBV7-2; J gene: TRBJ2-1; CDR3 protein: ASSLTRGNEQF
V gene: TRBV10-2; J gene: TRBJ1-1; CDR3 protein: ASRQGLNTEAF
V gene: TRBV7-2; J gene: TRBJ2-7; CDR3 protein: ASSSTYEQY
V gene: TRBV4-2; J gene: TRBJ1-6; CDR3 protein: ASSHGEQYYNSPLH
V gene: TRBV14; J gene: TRBJ2-7; CDR3 protein: ASSHSYEQY
V gene: TRBV6-1; J gene: TRBJ1-5; CDR3 protein: ASSEGGTRVH
V gene: TRBV10-2; J gene: TRBJ1-6; CDR3 protein: ASSETSGQGAGSPLH
V gene: TRBV10-3; J gene: TRBJ1-5; CDR3 protein: AISEAGWGFSNQPQH
V gene: TRBV9; J gene: TRBJ2-5; CDR3 protein: ASSFFAGESQETQY
V gene: TRBV24-1; J gene: TRBJ1-2; CDR3 protein: ASSLGTAGGYT
V gene: TRBV20-1; J gene: TRBJ1-1; CDR3 protein: SAFLREEAF
V gene: TRBV29-1; J gene: TRBJ1-2; CDR3 protein: SVDGNGYT
V gene: TRBV6-5; J gene: TRBJ1-4; CDR3 protein: ASSFTAGTNEKLF
V gene: TRBV29-1; J gene: TRBJ2-1; CDR3 protein: SVQAGTGGDEQF
V gene: TRBV7-2; J gene: TRBJ1-3; CDR3 protein: ASSLVGNTIY
V gene: TRBV20-1; J gene: TRBJ2-3; CDR3 protein: SASPTDTQY
V gene: TRBV29-1; J gene: TRBJ2-7; CDR3 protein: SVEDGTSGGFYEQY
V gene: TRBV20-1; J gene: TRBJ1-1; CDR3 protein: SASGGLNTEAF
V gene: TRBV15; J gene: TRBJ2-7; CDR3 protein: ATSRDRDRGLEQY
V gene: TRBV6-1; J gene: TRBJ1-6; CDR3 protein: ASSEEDGGGRTLH
V gene: TRBV14; J gene: TRBJ2-7; CDR3 protein: ASSSSGASSYEQY
V gene: TRBV4-1; J gene: TRBJ1-2; CDR3 protein: ASSQGTGLDYGYT
V gene: TRBV2; J gene: TRBJ1-4; CDR3 protein: ASTPPPAGFTEGKLF
V gene: TRBV5-6; J gene: TRBJ2-2; CDR3 protein: ASSSTVLAGVTGELF
V gene: TRBV29-1; J gene: TRBJ2-7; CDR3 protein: SVQTGTGAHEQY
V gene: TRBV20-1; J gene: TRBJ2-7; CDR3 protein: SAPLGTGYEQY
V gene: TRBV10-1; J gene: TRBJ2-2; CDR3 protein: ASSADYATGELF
V gene: TRBV9; J gene: TRBJ1-6; CDR3 protein: ASSPKAGPYNSPLH
V gene: TRBV28; J gene: TRBJ2-7; CDR3 protein: ASSLTGTSTYEQY
V gene: TRBV20-1; J gene: TRBJ2-3; CDR3 protein: SARGTARFTDTQY
V gene: TRBV11-3; J gene: TRBJ2-5; CDR3 protein: ASSPSSGGAQETQY
V gene: TRBV2; J gene: TRBJ2-1; CDR3 protein: ASLGLAEYNEQF
V gene: TRBV13; J gene: TRBJ2-1; CDR3 protein: ASTGQGGNEQF
V gene: TRBV4-3; J gene: TRBJ2-7; CDR3 protein: ATTPGGQGTYEQY
V gene: TRBV6-2/TRBV6-3; J gene: TRBJ1-6; CDR3 protein: ASSYEFSGLGDRNSPLH
V gene: TRBV9; J gene: TRBJ1-2; CDR3 protein: ASSPGTGWGYT